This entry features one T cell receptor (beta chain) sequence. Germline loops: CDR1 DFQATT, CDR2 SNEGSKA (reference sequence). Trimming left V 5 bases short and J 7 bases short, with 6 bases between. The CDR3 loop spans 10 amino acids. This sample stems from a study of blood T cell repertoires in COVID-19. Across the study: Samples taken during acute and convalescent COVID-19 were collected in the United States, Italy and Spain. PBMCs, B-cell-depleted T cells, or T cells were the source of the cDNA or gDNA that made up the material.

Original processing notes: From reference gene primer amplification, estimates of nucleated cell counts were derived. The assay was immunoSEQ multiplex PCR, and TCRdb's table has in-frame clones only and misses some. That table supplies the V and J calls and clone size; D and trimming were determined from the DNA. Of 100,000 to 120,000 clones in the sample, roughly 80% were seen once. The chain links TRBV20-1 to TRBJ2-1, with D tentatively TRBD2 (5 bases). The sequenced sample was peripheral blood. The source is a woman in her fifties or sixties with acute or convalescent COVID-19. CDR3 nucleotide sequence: TGCAGTGCTGAGGGTAATGAGCAGTTCTTC. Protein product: CSAEGNEQFF.